Listed below are T cell receptor beta chains from one sample, sequenced in a study of CD8 T cells in ankylosing spondylitis. TCRdb re-called the 5' RACE reads through MiXCR, storing one row per CDR3 protein. The sample carries under 300,000 distinct CDR3 sequences, roughly 18% recorded once. Source material: blood, either unsorted or a sorted T cell fraction (not recorded which). All receptors come from a male donor with ankylosing spondylitis or in good health (not recorded which). Both conserved end residues are part of each CDR3. A D gene is named only where the DNA matches it firmly. For some rows the clone size is stated as once, few or many, or as a class when expanded; others skip it.

clone_size: NA
d_call: TRBD1
j_call: TRBJ2-5
v_call: TRBV12-3/TRBV12-4
cdr3_aa: CASSDRGLQETQYF
cdr3_nt: TGTGCCAGCAGCGACAGGGGACTCCAAGAGACCCAGTACTTC

clone_size: few
d_call: TRBD1
j_call: TRBJ1-1
v_call: TRBV7-9
cdr3_aa: CASSLPAGGWPEAFF
cdr3_nt: TGTGCCAGCAGCTTACCCGCAGGGGGCTGGCCTGAAGCTTTCTTT

clone_size: many
d_call: NA
j_call: TRBJ2-7
v_call: TRBV15
cdr3_aa: CATSREPFWEQYF
cdr3_nt: TGTGCCACCAGCAGAGAGCCCTTCTGGGAGCAGTACTTC

clone_size: few
d_call: TRBD1
j_call: TRBJ1-1
v_call: TRBV9
cdr3_aa: CASSPRDRGRTEAFF
cdr3_nt: TGTGCCAGCAGCCCTCGGGACAGGGGGAGGACTGAAGCTTTCTTT

clone_size: NA
d_call: NA
j_call: TRBJ2-7
v_call: TRBV4-1
cdr3_aa: CASSQEGRPPYEQYF
cdr3_nt: TGCGCCAGCAGCCAAGAAGGCCGGCCGCCCTACGAGCAGTACTTC

clone_size: NA
d_call: TRBD2
j_call: TRBJ2-1
v_call: TRBV6-5
cdr3_aa: CASSYSRLAAYNEQFF
cdr3_nt: TGTGCCAGCAGTTACTCGCGTCTAGCGGCATACAATGAGCAGTTCTTC

clone_size: NA
d_call: NA
j_call: TRBJ2-7
v_call: TRBV20-1
cdr3_aa: CSARGLGSYEQYF
cdr3_nt: TGCAGTGCTAGGGGACTCGGCTCCTACGAGCAGTACTTC

clone_size: few
d_call: NA
j_call: TRBJ1-3
v_call: TRBV29-1
cdr3_aa: CSVDENTIYF
cdr3_nt: TGCAGCGTTGATGAAAACACCATATATTTT

clone_size: NA
d_call: NA
j_call: TRBJ2-1
v_call: TRBV20-1
cdr3_aa: CSARNELTAYNEQFF
cdr3_nt: TGCAGTGCTAGAAATGAGCTCACGGCCTACAATGAGCAGTTCTTC

clone_size: NA
d_call: TRBD2
j_call: TRBJ2-5
v_call: TRBV12-3/TRBV12-4
cdr3_aa: CASSTVAGSLETQYF
cdr3_nt: TGTGCCAGCAGTACCGTAGCGGGATCTCTAGAGACCCAGTACTTC

clone_size: NA
d_call: TRBD2
j_call: TRBJ2-1
v_call: TRBV9
cdr3_aa: CASSVARASGYNEQFF
cdr3_nt: TGTGCCAGCAGCGTAGCCCGGGCTAGCGGTTACAATGAGCAGTTCTTC

clone_size: NA
d_call: NA
j_call: TRBJ2-3
v_call: TRBV12-3/TRBV12-4
cdr3_aa: CASSLGEGEATDTQYF
cdr3_nt: TGTGCCAGCAGCTTGGGTGAGGGAGAGGCCACAGATACGCAGTATTTT

clone_size: few
d_call: TRBD2
j_call: TRBJ2-1
v_call: TRBV5-1
cdr3_aa: CASSFPSGGRYYNEQFF
cdr3_nt: TGCGCCAGCAGCTTCCCTAGCGGCGGGAGATACTACAATGAGCAGTTCTTC

clone_size: NA
d_call: TRBD2
j_call: TRBJ2-5
v_call: TRBV3-1
cdr3_aa: CASSQDDSGSGETQYF
cdr3_nt: TGTGCCAGCAGCCAAGATGATAGCGGGAGCGGAGAGACCCAGTACTTC

clone_size: many
d_call: NA
j_call: TRBJ1-1
v_call: TRBV29-1
cdr3_aa: CSVTMIEAFF
cdr3_nt: TGCAGCGTGACAATGATTGAAGCTTTCTTT

clone_size: NA
d_call: TRBD1
j_call: TRBJ2-2
v_call: TRBV5-5
cdr3_aa: CASRYRRGQGTGELFF
cdr3_nt: TGTGCCAGCAGATATCGTAGGGGGCAGGGGACCGGGGAGCTGTTTTTT

clone_size: NA
d_call: NA
j_call: TRBJ2-3
v_call: TRBV18
cdr3_aa: CASSPPTGEGTDTQYF
cdr3_nt: TGTGCCAGCTCACCACCGACAGGTGAAGGCACAGATACGCAGTATTTT

clone_size: NA
d_call: NA
j_call: TRBJ2-7
v_call: TRBV4-1
cdr3_aa: CASSQESGSAYEQYF
cdr3_nt: TGCGCCAGCAGCCAAGAATCCGGGTCGGCCTACGAGCAGTACTTC

clone_size: many
d_call: TRBD2
j_call: TRBJ2-3
v_call: TRBV4-2
cdr3_aa: CASSQGLAASTDTQYF
cdr3_nt: TGTGCCAGCAGCCAGGGACTAGCGGCTAGCACAGATACGCAGTATTTT

clone_size: NA
d_call: NA
j_call: TRBJ2-7
v_call: TRBV12-3/TRBV12-4
cdr3_aa: CASSLAYGGVGEQYF
cdr3_nt: TGTGCCAGCAGTTTAGCGTATGGCGGGGTGGGCGAGCAGTACTTC

clone_size: many
d_call: TRBD2
j_call: TRBJ2-3
v_call: TRBV9
cdr3_aa: CASSSPGGELFTDTQYF
cdr3_nt: TGTGCCAGCAGCTCTCCGGGGGGGGAGCTATTCACAGATACGCAGTATTTT

clone_size: NA
d_call: NA
j_call: TRBJ2-7
v_call: TRBV2
cdr3_aa: CASSEAFPTATYEQYF
cdr3_nt: TGTGCCAGCAGTGAAGCGTTTCCGACGGCAACCTACGAGCAGTACTTC

clone_size: NA
d_call: TRBD2
j_call: TRBJ2-3
v_call: TRBV6-2/TRBV6-3
cdr3_aa: CASRELGGDTQYF
cdr3_nt: TGTGCCAGCAGGGAGTTGGGGGGGGATACGCAGTATTTT

clone_size: once
d_call: NA
j_call: TRBJ2-7
v_call: TRBV5-5
cdr3_aa: CASSHTIREILDCEQYF
cdr3_nt: TGTGCCAGCAGTCACACGATTCGGGAGATACTCGACTGCGAGCAGTACTTC

clone_size: NA
d_call: NA
j_call: TRBJ2-2
v_call: TRBV4-3
cdr3_aa: CASSQDEQGTGELFF
cdr3_nt: TGCGCCAGCAGCCAAGATGAACAGGGAACCGGGGAGCTGTTTTTT

clone_size: few
d_call: TRBD2
j_call: TRBJ2-3
v_call: TRBV10-3
cdr3_aa: CAISESQAGGPADTQYF
cdr3_nt: TGTGCCATCAGTGAGTCACAAGCGGGAGGGCCGGCAGATACGCAGTATTTT

clone_size: NA
d_call: TRBD1
j_call: TRBJ2-1
v_call: TRBV2
cdr3_aa: CASSEALPRTGVFDEQFF
cdr3_nt: TGTGCCAGCAGTGAAGCGCTTCCGCGGACAGGGGTGTTCGATGAGCAGTTCTTC

clone_size: NA
d_call: TRBD2
j_call: TRBJ2-2
v_call: TRBV20-1
cdr3_aa: CSAWTSGITGELFF
cdr3_nt: TGCAGTGCCTGGACTAGCGGGATCACCGGGGAGCTGTTTTTT

clone_size: few
d_call: NA
j_call: TRBJ2-5
v_call: TRBV6-1
cdr3_aa: CASTPGTGQETQYF
cdr3_nt: TGTGCCAGCACCCCAGGGACGGGACAAGAGACCCAGTACTTC

clone_size: NA
d_call: NA
j_call: TRBJ1-1
v_call: TRBV6-5
cdr3_aa: CASSYSSSTTEAFF
cdr3_nt: TGTGCCAGCAGTTACTCGAGTAGCACCACTGAAGCTTTCTTT

clone_size: NA
d_call: NA
j_call: TRBJ2-1
v_call: TRBV4-2
cdr3_aa: CASSRTYPHGYSSYNEQFF
cdr3_nt: TGTGCCAGCAGCCGGACATACCCCCATGGCTACAGCTCCTACAATGAGCAGTTCTTC

clone_size: few
d_call: NA
j_call: TRBJ2-2
v_call: TRBV20-1
cdr3_aa: CSARQTGIGDTGELFF
cdr3_nt: TGCAGTGCTAGACAAACAGGGATCGGGGACACCGGGGAGCTGTTTTTT

clone_size: many
d_call: TRBD1
j_call: TRBJ1-1
v_call: TRBV5-1
cdr3_aa: CASREGAPTEAFF
cdr3_nt: TGCGCCAGCAGAGAGGGGGCGCCCACTGAAGCTTTCTTT

clone_size: many
d_call: TRBD2
j_call: TRBJ2-1
v_call: TRBV7-9
cdr3_aa: CASSPQGALAEYNEQFF
cdr3_nt: TGTGCCAGCAGCCCTCAAGGTGCCCTAGCGGAGTACAATGAGCAGTTCTTC

clone_size: NA
d_call: NA
j_call: TRBJ2-7
v_call: TRBV29-1
cdr3_aa: CSVETDRTYEQYF
cdr3_nt: TGCAGCGTTGAAACAGACAGGACCTACGAGCAGTACTTC

clone_size: NA
d_call: TRBD1
j_call: TRBJ2-1
v_call: TRBV29-1
cdr3_aa: CSVEGQISYNEQFF
cdr3_nt: TGCAGCGTTGAGGGACAGATCTCCTACAATGAGCAGTTCTTC

clone_size: NA
d_call: NA
j_call: TRBJ2-6
v_call: TRBV20-1
cdr3_aa: CSARSWGSGANVLTF
cdr3_nt: TGCAGTGCTAGATCATGGGGGTCCGGGGCCAACGTCCTGACTTTC

clone_size: NA
d_call: TRBD2
j_call: TRBJ2-1
v_call: TRBV4-1
cdr3_aa: CASSQVAGDSYNEQFF
cdr3_nt: TGCGCCAGCAGCCAAGTAGCGGGAGACTCCTACAATGAGCAGTTCTTC

clone_size: few
d_call: TRBD2
j_call: TRBJ2-1
v_call: TRBV6-2/TRBV6-3
cdr3_aa: CASSPGLAGDGDEQFF
cdr3_nt: TGTGCCAGCAGTCCGGGACTAGCGGGAGACGGGGATGAGCAGTTCTTC

clone_size: few
d_call: TRBD2
j_call: TRBJ2-1
v_call: TRBV27
cdr3_aa: CASSLSGSRDEQFF
cdr3_nt: TGTGCCAGCAGTCTTAGCGGGAGTAGAGATGAGCAGTTCTTC

clone_size: many
d_call: NA
j_call: TRBJ2-3
v_call: TRBV7-7
cdr3_aa: CASSLGGASTDTQYF
cdr3_nt: TGTGCTAGCAGCTTAGGCGGCGCTAGCACAGATACGCAGTATTTT